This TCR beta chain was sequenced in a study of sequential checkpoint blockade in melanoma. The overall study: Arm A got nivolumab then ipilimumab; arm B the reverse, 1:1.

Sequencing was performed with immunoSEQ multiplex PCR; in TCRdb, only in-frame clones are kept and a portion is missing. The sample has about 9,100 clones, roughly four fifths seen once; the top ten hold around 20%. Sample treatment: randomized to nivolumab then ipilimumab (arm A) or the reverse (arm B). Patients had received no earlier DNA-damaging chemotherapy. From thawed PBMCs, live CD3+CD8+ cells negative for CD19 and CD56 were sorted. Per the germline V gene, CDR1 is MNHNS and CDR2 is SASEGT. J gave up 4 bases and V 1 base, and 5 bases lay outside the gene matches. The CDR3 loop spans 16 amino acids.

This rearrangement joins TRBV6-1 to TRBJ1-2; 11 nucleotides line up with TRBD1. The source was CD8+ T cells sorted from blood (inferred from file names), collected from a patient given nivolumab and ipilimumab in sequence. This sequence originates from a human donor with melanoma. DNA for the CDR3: TGTGCCAGCAGTGAAGACGGACAGGGGGCCGGCTATGGCTACACCTTC. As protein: CASSEDGQGAGYGYTF.